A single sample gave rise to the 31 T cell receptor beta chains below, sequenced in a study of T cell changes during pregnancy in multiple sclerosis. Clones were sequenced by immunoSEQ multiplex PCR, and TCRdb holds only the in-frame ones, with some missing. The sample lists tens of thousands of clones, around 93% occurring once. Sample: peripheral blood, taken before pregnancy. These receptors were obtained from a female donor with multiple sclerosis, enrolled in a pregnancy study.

In nucleotides, the CDR3 is TGTGCCAGTAGTATGGATGGGGCAAGCGTGTCACCCCTCCACTTT. Translation: CASSMDGASVSPLHF. This rearrangement joins TRBV19 to TRBJ1-6; possibly TRBD1 for D (5 bases). V lost 3 bases and J lost 10, with 16 bases in between. This CDR3 region has 15 residues. Per germline, CDR1 LNHDA and CDR2 SQIVND (reference sequence).

The CDR3 region is CASRYGQGTEAFF. DNA for the CDR3: TGTGCCAGCAGATATGGACAGGGCACTGAAGCTTTCTTT. The J gene is TRBJ1-1, the V gene TRBV5-4; 8 positions match TRBD1. Germline loops: CDR1 SGHNT, CDR2 YYREEE (reference sequence). Losses at the gene ends were 5 bases for V and 4 bases for J; bases not matched to a gene: 4. This CDR3 contains 13 residues.

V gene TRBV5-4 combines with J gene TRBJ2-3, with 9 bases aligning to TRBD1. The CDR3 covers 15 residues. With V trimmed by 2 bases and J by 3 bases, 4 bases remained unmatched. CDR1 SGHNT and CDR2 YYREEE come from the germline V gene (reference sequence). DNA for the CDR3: TGTGCCAGCAGCTTACCCGGGACAGGGACAGATACGCAGTATTTT. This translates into CASSLPGTGTDTQYF.

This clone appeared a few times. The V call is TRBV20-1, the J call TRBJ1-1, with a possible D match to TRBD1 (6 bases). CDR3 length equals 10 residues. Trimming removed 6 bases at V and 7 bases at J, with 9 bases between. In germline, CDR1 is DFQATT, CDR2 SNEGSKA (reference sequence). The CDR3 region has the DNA TGCAGTGCCGGACAGCTTGAAGCTTTCTTT. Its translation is CSAGQLEAFF.

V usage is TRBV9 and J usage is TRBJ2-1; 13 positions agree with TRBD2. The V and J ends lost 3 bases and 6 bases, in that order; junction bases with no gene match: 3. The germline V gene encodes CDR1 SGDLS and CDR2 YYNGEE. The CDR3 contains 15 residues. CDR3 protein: CASSATSGGSNEQFF. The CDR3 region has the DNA TGTGCCAGCAGCGCGACTAGCGGGGGGTCCAATGAGCAGTTCTTC.

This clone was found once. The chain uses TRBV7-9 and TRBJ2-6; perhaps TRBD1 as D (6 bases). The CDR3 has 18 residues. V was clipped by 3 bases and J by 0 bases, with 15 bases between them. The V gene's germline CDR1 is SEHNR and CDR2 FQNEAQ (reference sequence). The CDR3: CASSFLQGRGSGANVLTF. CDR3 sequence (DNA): TGTGCCAGCAGCTTCCTACAGGGAAGAGGCTCTGGGGCCAACGTCCTGACTTTC.

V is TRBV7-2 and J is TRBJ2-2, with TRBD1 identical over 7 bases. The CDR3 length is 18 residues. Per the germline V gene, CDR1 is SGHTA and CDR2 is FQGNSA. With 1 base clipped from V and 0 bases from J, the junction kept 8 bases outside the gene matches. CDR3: CASSLVWLGQTNTGELFF. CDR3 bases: TGTGCCAGCAGCTTAGTTTGGTTGGGACAGACGAACACCGGGGAGCTGTTTTTT.

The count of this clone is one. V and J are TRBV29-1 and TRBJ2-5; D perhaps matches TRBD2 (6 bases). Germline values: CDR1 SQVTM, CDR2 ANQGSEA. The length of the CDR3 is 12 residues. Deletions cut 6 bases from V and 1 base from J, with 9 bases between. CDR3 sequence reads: CSVGSAQETQYF. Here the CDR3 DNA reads TGCAGCGTCGGGAGTGCCCAAGAGACCCAGTACTTC.

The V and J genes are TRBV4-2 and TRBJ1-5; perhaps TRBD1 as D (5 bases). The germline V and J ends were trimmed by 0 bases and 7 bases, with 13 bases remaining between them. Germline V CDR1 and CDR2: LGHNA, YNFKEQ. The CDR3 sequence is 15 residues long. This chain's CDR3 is CASSQEWEGWQPQHF. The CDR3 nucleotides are TGTGCCAGCAGCCAAGAATGGGAGGGGTGGCAGCCCCAGCATTTT.

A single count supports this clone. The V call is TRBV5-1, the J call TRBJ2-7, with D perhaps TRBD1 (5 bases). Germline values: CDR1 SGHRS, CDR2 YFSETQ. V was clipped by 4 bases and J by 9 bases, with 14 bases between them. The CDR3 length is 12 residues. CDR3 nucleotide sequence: TGCGCCAGCAGCAGAGACAGCACGACGCAGTACTTC. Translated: CASSRDSTTQYF.

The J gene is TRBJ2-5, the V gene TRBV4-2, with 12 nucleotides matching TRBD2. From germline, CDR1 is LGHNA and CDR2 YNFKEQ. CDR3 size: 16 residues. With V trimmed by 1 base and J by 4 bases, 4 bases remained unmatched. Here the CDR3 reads CASSQASGGAPETQYF. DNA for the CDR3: TGTGCCAGCAGCCAAGCTAGCGGGGGGGCCCCAGAGACCCAGTACTTC.

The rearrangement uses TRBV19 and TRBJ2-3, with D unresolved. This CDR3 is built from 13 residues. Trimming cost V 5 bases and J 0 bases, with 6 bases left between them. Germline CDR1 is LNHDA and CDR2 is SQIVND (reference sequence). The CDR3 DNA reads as TGTGCCAGTAGTCTCTCCAGCACAGATACGCAGTATTTT. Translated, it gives CASSLSSTDTQYF. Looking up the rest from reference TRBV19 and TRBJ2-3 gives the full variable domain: DGGITQSPKYLFRKEGQNVTLSCEQNLNHDAMYWYRQDPGQGLRLIYYSQIVNDFQKGDIAEGYSVSREKKESFPLTVTSAQKNPTAFYLCASSLSSTDTQYFGPGTRLTVL.

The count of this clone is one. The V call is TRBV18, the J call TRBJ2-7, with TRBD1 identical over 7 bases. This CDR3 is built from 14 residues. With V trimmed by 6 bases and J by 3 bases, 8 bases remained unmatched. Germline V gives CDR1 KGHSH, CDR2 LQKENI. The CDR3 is CASSPRDRNYEQYF. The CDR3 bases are TGTGCCAGCTCGCCCCGGGACAGAAACTACGAGCAGTACTTC.

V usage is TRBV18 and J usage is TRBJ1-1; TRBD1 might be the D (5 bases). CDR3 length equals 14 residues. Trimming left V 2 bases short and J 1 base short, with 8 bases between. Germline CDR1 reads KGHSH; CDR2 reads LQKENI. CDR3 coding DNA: TGTGCCAGCTCACCAGGGGCCGAGAACACTGAAGCTTTCTTT. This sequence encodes CASSPGAENTEAFF.

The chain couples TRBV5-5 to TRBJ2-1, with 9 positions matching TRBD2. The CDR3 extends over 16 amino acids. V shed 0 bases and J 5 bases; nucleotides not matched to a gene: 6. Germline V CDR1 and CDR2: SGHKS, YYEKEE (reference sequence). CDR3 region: CASSLAWLAGNNEQFF. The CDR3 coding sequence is TGTGCCAGCAGCTTGGCCTGGCTAGCGGGAAACAATGAGCAGTTCTTC. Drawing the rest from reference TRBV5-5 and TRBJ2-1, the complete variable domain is DAGVTQSPTHLIKTRGQQVTLRCSPISGHKSVSWYQQVLGQGPQFIFQYYEKEERGRGNFPDRFSARQFPNYSSELNVNALLLGDSALYLCASSLAWLAGNNEQFFGPGTRLTVL.

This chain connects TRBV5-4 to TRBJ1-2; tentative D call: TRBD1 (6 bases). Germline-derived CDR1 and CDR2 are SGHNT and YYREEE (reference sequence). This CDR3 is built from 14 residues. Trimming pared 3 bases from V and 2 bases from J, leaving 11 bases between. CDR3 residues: CASSWTEANYGYTF. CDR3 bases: TGTGCCAGCAGCTGGACAGAAGCCAACTATGGCTACACCTTC.

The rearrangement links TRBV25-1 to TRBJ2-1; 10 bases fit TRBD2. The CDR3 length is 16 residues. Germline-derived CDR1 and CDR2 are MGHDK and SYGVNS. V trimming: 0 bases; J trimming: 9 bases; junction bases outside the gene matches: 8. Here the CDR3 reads CASSEYEVAGGSEQFF. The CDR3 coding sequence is TGTGCCAGCAGTGAATACGAGGTAGCGGGAGGTAGTGAGCAGTTCTTC.

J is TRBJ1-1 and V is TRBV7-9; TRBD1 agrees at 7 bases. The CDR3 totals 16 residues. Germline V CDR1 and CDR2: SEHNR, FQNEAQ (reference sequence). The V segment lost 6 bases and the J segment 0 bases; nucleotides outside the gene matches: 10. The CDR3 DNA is TGTGCCAGCAGGCCAAGACAGGGCGTACTGAACACTGAAGCTTTCTTT. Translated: CASRPRQGVLNTEAFF. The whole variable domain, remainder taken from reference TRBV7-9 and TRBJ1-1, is DTGVSQNPRHKITKRGQNVTFRCDPISEHNRLYWYRQTLGQGPEFLTYFQNEAQLEKSRLLSDRFSAERPKGSFSTLEIQRTEQGDSAMYLCASRPRQGVLNTEAFFGQGTRLTVV.

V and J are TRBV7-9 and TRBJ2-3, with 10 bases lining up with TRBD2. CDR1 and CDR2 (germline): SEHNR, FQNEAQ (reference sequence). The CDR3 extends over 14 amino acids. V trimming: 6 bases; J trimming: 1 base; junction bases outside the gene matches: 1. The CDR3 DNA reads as TGTGCCAGCAGGCTAGCGGGGGGCACAGATACGCAGTATTTT. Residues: CASRLAGGTDTQYF. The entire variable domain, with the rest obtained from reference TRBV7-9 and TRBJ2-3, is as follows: DTGVSQNPRHKITKRGQNVTFRCDPISEHNRLYWYRQTLGQGPEFLTYFQNEAQLEKSRLLSDRFSAERPKGSFSTLEIQRTEQGDSAMYLCASRLAGGTDTQYFGPGTRLTVL.

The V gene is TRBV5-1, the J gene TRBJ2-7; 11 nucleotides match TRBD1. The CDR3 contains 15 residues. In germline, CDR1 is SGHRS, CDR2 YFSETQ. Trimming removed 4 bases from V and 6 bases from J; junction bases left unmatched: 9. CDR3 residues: CASSPRTGGAGEQYF. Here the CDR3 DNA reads TGCGCCAGCAGCCCCCGGACAGGGGGCGCGGGCGAGCAGTACTTC.

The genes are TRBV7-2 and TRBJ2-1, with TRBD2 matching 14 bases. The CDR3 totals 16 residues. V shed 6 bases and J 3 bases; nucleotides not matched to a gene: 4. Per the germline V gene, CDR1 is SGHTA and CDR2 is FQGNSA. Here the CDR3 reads CASSLTSGGVYNEQFF. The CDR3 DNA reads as TGTGCCAGCAGTTTGACTAGCGGGGGGGTCTACAATGAGCAGTTCTTC.

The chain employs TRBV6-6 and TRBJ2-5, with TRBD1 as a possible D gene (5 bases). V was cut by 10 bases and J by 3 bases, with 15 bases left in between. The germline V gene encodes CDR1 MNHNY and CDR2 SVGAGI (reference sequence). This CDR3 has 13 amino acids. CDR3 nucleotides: TGTGCCACAAAAGGGGCCCCCAAAGAGACCCAGTACTTC. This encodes CATKGAPKETQYF.

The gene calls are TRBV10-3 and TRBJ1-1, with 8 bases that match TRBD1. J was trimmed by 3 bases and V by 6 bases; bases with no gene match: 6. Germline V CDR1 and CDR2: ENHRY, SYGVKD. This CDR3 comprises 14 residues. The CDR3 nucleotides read TGTGCCATCAGCCTTGGACAGGGAGACACTGAAGCTTTCTTT. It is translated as CAISLGQGDTEAFF.

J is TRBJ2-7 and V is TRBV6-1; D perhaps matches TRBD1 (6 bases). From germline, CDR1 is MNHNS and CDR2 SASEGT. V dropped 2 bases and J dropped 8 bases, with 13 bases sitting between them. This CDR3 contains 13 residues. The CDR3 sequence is CASSEKTGLKQYF. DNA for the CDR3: TGTGCCAGCAGTGAAAAGACAGGACTTAAGCAGTACTTC.

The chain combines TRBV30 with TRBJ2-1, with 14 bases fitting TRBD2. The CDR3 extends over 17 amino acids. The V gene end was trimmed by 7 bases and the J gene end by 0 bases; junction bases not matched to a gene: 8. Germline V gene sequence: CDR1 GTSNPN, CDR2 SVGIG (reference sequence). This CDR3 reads CASRTSGRSPSYNEQFF. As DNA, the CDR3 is TGTGCCTCCCGGACTAGCGGGAGGAGCCCCTCCTACAATGAGCAGTTCTTC.

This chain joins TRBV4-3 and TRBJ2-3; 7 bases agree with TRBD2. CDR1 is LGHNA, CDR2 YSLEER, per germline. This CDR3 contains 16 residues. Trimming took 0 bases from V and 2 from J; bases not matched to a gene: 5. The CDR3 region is CASSQESRGYTDTQYF. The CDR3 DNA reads TGCGCCAGCAGCCAAGAATCGCGGGGGTACACAGATACGCAGTATTTT.

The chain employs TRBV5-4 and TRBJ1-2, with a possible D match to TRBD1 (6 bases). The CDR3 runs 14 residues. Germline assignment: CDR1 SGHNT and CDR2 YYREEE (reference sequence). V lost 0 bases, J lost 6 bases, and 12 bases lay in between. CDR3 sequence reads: CASSLEMGADGYTF. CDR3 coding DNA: TGTGCCAGCAGCTTGGAAATGGGGGCAGATGGCTACACCTTC.

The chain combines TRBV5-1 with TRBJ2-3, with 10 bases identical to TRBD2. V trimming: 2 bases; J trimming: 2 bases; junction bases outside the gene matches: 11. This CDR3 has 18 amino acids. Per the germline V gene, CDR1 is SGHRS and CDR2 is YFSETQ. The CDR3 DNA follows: TGCGCCAGCAGCTTTAGTTCTAGCGGGGGCTCTAACACAGATACGCAGTATTTT. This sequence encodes CASSFSSSGGSNTDTQYF.

For the CDR3, the DNA is TGTGCCAGCAGTCCCCCCCCGGTCGGGACCCAGTACTTC. Translation: CASSPPPVGTQYF. V and J are TRBV28 and TRBJ2-5; D not certain. CDR3 length: 13 amino acids. V dropped 5 bases and J dropped 7 bases, with 14 bases sitting between them. Germline V gives CDR1 MDHEN, CDR2 SYDVKM. Using reference TRBV28 and TRBJ2-5 for the parts outside the CDR3, the full variable domain is DVKVTQSSRYLVKRTGEKVFLECVQDMDHENMFWYRQDPGLGLRLIYFSYDVKMKEKGDIPEGYSVSREKKERFSLILESASTNQTSMYLCASSPPPVGTQYFGPGTRLLVL.

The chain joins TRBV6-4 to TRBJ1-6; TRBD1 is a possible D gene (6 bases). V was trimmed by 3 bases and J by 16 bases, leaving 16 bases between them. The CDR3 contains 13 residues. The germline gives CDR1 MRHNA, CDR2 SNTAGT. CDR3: CASSETPTGRLHF. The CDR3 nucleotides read TGTGCCAGCAGTGAAACGCCCACAGGGCGACTCCACTTT.

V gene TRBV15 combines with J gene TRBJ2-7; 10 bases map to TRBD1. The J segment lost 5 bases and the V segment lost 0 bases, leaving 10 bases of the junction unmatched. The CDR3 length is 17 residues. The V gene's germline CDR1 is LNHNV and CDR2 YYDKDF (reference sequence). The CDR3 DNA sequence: TGTGCCACCAGCAGAGATCTCCCCGGACAGGGGGGCCACGAGCAGTACTTC. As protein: CATSRDLPGQGGHEQYF.